These 30 T cell receptor beta chains came from one sample sequenced in a study of spatial heterogeneity in lung cancer. Regarding the study as a whole: Tumor mutation counts were tracked by expanded intratumoral alpha and beta TCR counts.

These receptors have no identified antigens. TCRdb re-derived calls from the 5' RACE reads in MiXCR, one entry per CDR3 protein. The repertoire holds 16,000 or so distinct CDR3 sequences, with 5.7% as singletons. The time point is: sample taken at primary tumor resection. This sample comprised lung tumor tissue, obtained at surgery. These TCRs come from a female donor with early-stage non-small cell lung cancer.

This clonotype was seen ten or more times. The chain links TRBV19 to TRBJ2-2; D is tentatively TRBD1 or TRBD2 (5 bases each). V lost 7 bases to trimming and J lost 5 bases, with 11 bases between them. The CDR3 is 13 residues long. Germline V lookup: CDR1 LNHDA, CDR2 SQIVND (reference sequence). CDR3: CASTLWGTGELFF. In nucleotides, the CDR3 is TGTGCCAGTACCCTATGGGGGACCGGGGAGCTGTTTTTT.

This clonotype was seen many times. The chain is built from TRBV20-1 and TRBJ2-1, with a weak D call TRBD2 (6 bases). The V and J ends lost 0 bases and 8 bases respectively, with 20 bases between them. The CDR3 has 16 residues. From germline, CDR1 is DFQATT and CDR2 SNEGSKA (reference sequence). Here the CDR3 DNA reads TGCAGTGCTAGAGATCGGAGGGTAGCGGTGTTGGATGAGCAGTTCTTC. As protein: CSARDRRVAVLDEQFF.

This clonotype showed up many times. The chain combines TRBV12-3 or TRBV12-4 with TRBJ2-4; either TRBD1 or TRBD2 may supply D (5 bases each). V lost 7 bases, J lost 2 bases, and 15 bases lay in between. The CDR3 loop spans 15 amino acids. For the CDR3, the DNA is TGTGCCAGCACCAACGGGGACCCTTCCAAAAACATTCAGTACTTC. Its translation is CASTNGDPSKNIQYF.

This clonotype was picked up a small number of times. The chain is built from TRBV10-2 and TRBJ2-5; D is uncertain. V lost 2 bases to trimming and J lost 5 bases, with 9 bases between them. CDR3 length: 13 amino acids. Germline V lookup: CDR1 WSHSY, CDR2 SAAADI. CDR3 bases: TGCGCCAGCAGTGAGCCCAGCCGCGAGACCCAGTACTTC. Its protein is CASSEPSRETQYF.

This clonotype has more than one count but fewer than ten. The rearrangement joins TRBV3-1 to TRBJ1-1, with D uncertain. Trimming removed 1 base from V and 5 bases from J, with 11 bases in between. CDR1 LGHDT and CDR2 YNNKEL come from the germline V gene (reference sequence). The CDR3 has 14 residues. CDR3 region: CASSQVRGKTEAFF. Here the CDR3 DNA reads TGTGCCAGCAGCCAAGTTCGGGGAAAGACTGAAGCTTTCTTT.

CDR3 in DNA: TGTGCCAGCAGCGTAGGGGCAGGACTAGCCTCGTACGAGCAGTTCTTC. This encodes CASSVGAGLASYEQFF. The chain recombines TRBV9 with TRBJ2-1; 8 nucleotides align to TRBD2. This CDR3 contains 16 residues. J lost 10 bases, V lost 0 bases, and 12 bases had no gene match. Germline CDR1 and CDR2: SGDLS and YYNGEE.

The table lists this clonotype with many counts. J is TRBJ1-6 and V is TRBV4-2; perhaps TRBD1 as D (5 bases). Germline V gene lookup returns CDR1 LGHNA and CDR2 YNFKEQ. The CDR3 runs 13 residues. The ends were cut back, 5 bases at V and 7 bases at J, with 9 bases in the middle. Written as DNA, the CDR3 is TGTGCCAGCAGCGGGACGGAGAATTCACCCCTCCACTTT. As protein: CASSGTENSPLHF.

At least ten counts were recorded for this clonotype. In DNA form, the CDR3 reads TGCAGTGCTAAACGAGCGGGAGGGTCCGAGCAGTACTTC. As protein: CSAKRAGGSEQYF. The J gene is TRBJ2-7, the V gene TRBV20-1; 10 bases are a match to TRBD2. The CDR3 is made up of 13 amino acids. Germline loops: CDR1 DFQATT, CDR2 SNEGSKA (reference sequence). V dropped 4 bases and J dropped 6; count of bases not matched to a gene: 6.

This clonotype was counted at least ten times. The V call is TRBV28, the J call TRBJ2-7; 9 bases agree with TRBD2. J was trimmed by 4 bases and V by 7 bases; bases with no gene match: 5. Germline CDR1 and CDR2: MDHEN and SYDVKM. The CDR3 covers 13 residues. CDR3 in amino acids: CASIDSGSYEQYF. CDR3 nucleotide sequence: TGTGCCAGCATCGATAGCGGGAGTTACGAGCAGTACTTC.

This clonotype was counted a few times. The chain links TRBV6-5 to TRBJ2-7, with TRBD2 matching over 12 bases. Germline CDR1 and CDR2: MNHEY and SVGAGI. With 5 bases clipped from V and 6 bases from J, the junction kept 11 bases outside the gene matches. CDR3 length equals 16 residues. Here the CDR3 reads CASSPTGLAGFSEQYF. CDR3 DNA sequence: TGTGCCAGCAGTCCCACTGGACTAGCGGGATTCAGCGAGCAGTACTTC.

In its sample, this clonotype was seen many times. The chain employs TRBV2 and TRBJ1-1; 11 nucleotides line up with TRBD1. The CDR3 is 14 amino acids. The germline V gene encodes CDR1 SNHLY and CDR2 FYNNEI. J gave up 4 bases and V 6 bases, and 4 bases lay outside the gene matches. CDR3 DNA: TGTGCCAGCAGAGCCGGGACAGGGGGCACTGAAGCTTTCTTT. Protein sequence: CASRAGTGGTEAFF.

In this sample, this clonotype is medium-sized. The V and J genes are TRBV7-6 and TRBJ2-1, with 9 bases lining up with TRBD1. CDR1 is SGHVS and CDR2 is FNYEAQ in the germline V gene. The CDR3 loop spans 15 amino acids. V was clipped by 5 bases and J by 7 bases; unmatched bases: 9. CDR3 protein: CASSPGQGFVNEQFF. The CDR3 DNA is TGTGCCAGCAGCCCGGGACAGGGTTTTGTAAATGAGCAGTTCTTC.

The chain is built from TRBV20-1 and TRBJ1-2; 7 bases align to TRBD1. The CDR3 is 14 residues long. CDR1 DFQATT and CDR2 SNEGSKA come from the germline V gene (reference sequence). J lost 8 bases, V lost 1 base, and 10 bases had no gene match. CDR3 sequence reads: CSARGRQGQGGYTF. The CDR3 region has the DNA TGCAGTGCTAGAGGGAGACAGGGTCAGGGAGGCTACACCTTC.

This clonotype has a count of ten or more. This rearrangement joins TRBV5-6 to TRBJ2-3; 11 nucleotides line up with TRBD1. Germline V gene data show CDR1 as SGHDT and CDR2 as YYEEEE. This CDR3 spans 17 amino acids. V was pared by 1 base and J by 1 base, with 5 bases of the junction left unmatched. The CDR3 bases are TGTGCCAGCAGCTTGAGGACAGGGGGCCGTGGCACAGATACGCAGTATTTT. It codes for CASSLRTGGRGTDTQYF.

At least ten counts were recorded for this clonotype. The V call is TRBV5-1, the J call TRBJ2-2; perhaps TRBD2 as D (6 bases). V was trimmed by 0 bases and J by 4 bases, leaving 13 bases between them. The CDR3 spans 16 residues. The germline V gene encodes CDR1 SGHRS and CDR2 YFSETQ. The CDR3, as DNA: TGCGCCAGCAGCTTGGGTGGCGGGATGGCCACCGGGGAGCTGTTTTTT. This codes for CASSLGGGMATGELFF.

The table lists this clonotype with many counts. The chain is built from TRBV15 and TRBJ1-4; 7 bases fit TRBD1. The germline CDR1 and CDR2 sequences are LNHNV and YYDKDF (reference sequence). The junction had 6 bases not matched to a gene; V was cut back by 0 bases and J by 8 bases. The CDR3 loop spans 15 amino acids. The CDR3 reads CATSRERGPGEKLFF. In nucleotides, the CDR3 is TGTGCCACCAGCAGAGAAAGGGGGCCGGGCGAAAAACTGTTTTTT.

By sample share, this clonotype is medium-sized. The rearrangement uses TRBV6-5 and TRBJ1-1, with D tentatively TRBD1 (6 bases). Between the trimmed V and J ends, which lost 2 bases and 3 bases, there was a span of 10 bases. The CDR3 consists of 14 residues. Germline CDR1 MNHEY, CDR2 SVGAGI. CDR3 protein: CASSYRDTYTEAFF. The CDR3 DNA reads TGTGCCAGCAGTTACCGGGACACCTACACTGAAGCTTTCTTT.

This clonotype was recorded many times. The V call is TRBV5-1, the J call TRBJ1-1; D remains ambiguous. This CDR3 is 15 amino acids long. Germline CDR1 and CDR2: SGHRS and YFSETQ. The V and J ends lost 0 bases and 0 bases respectively, with 9 bases between them. The CDR3 sequence is CASSLVGSMNTEAFF. The CDR3 coding sequence is TGCGCCAGCAGCTTGGTGGGGAGCATGAACACTGAAGCTTTCTTT.

This clonotype was observed many times. The J gene is TRBJ2-3, the V gene TRBV7-9; weak D call: TRBD2 (6 bases). CDR3 length equals 13 residues. V was cut by 10 bases and J by 2 bases, with 13 bases left in between. Germline lookup yields CDR1 SEHNR and CDR2 FQNEAQ (reference sequence). CDR3 protein: CATPGLPTDTQYF. The CDR3 DNA reads as TGTGCCACCCCGGGACTCCCCACAGATACGCAGTATTTT.

CDR3 loop: CASSITPYNEQFF. The CDR3 region has the DNA TGTGCCAGTAGTATAACACCCTACAATGAGCAGTTCTTC. The genes are TRBV19 and TRBJ2-1; D is uncertain. The CDR3 totals 13 residues. Germline lookup yields CDR1 LNHDA and CDR2 SQIVND (reference sequence). V was clipped by 2 bases and J by 2 bases, with 4 bases between them.

This clonotype was picked up many times. The chain carries TRBV7-9 and TRBJ2-7, with 10 bases fitting TRBD2. This CDR3 is built from 16 residues. Losses at the gene ends were 5 bases for V and 0 bases for J; bases not matched to a gene: 7. CDR1 is SEHNR and CDR2 is FQNEAQ in the germline V gene (reference sequence). CDR3 sequence (DNA): TGTGCCAGCAGCGGTACTAGCGGGGTAAGCTCCTACGAGCAGTACTTC. Amino acids: CASSGTSGVSSYEQYF. Based on the CDR3 plus reference TRBV7-9 and TRBJ2-7, the full variable domain is DTGVSQNPRHKITKRGQNVTFRCDPISEHNRLYWYRQTLGQGPEFLTYFQNEAQLEKSRLLSDRFSAERPKGSFSTLEIQRTEQGDSAMYLCASSGTSGVSSYEQYFGPGTRLTVT.

Many counts were recorded for this clonotype. CDR3 sequence (DNA): TGTGCCAGCAACTCGGGACAGCGTGGTCTTATGCGGATCTCCTACGAGCAGTACTTC. This codes for CASNSGQRGLMRISYEQYF. The rearrangement uses TRBV27 and TRBJ2-7; 7 nucleotides line up with TRBD1. This CDR3 is built from 19 residues. Trimming removed 7 bases from V and 0 bases from J; junction bases left unmatched: 21. Germline CDR1 reads MNHEY; CDR2 reads SMNVEV (reference sequence).

This rearrangement joins TRBV29-1 to TRBJ1-4; D is ambiguous. This CDR3 comprises 12 residues. The germline V gene has CDR1 SQVTM and CDR2 ANQGSEA. V dropped 4 bases and J dropped 8 bases, with 11 bases sitting between them. CDR3: CSVAFLGEKLFF. CDR3 DNA: TGCAGCGTTGCCTTCCTGGGGGAAAAACTGTTTTTT.

This clonotype was seen at least ten times. Written as DNA, the CDR3 is TGCAGCGCGCGGGCTAGCGGGGTTTTGGGTGAGCAGTTCTTC. It yields the protein CSARASGVLGEQFF. The chain links TRBV29-1 to TRBJ2-1, with 9 positions matching TRBD2. The CDR3 loop spans 14 amino acids. Looked up from germline, CDR1 is SQVTM and CDR2 is ANQGSEA. Trimming cost V 7 bases and J 9 bases; bases outside gene matches: 13.

This clonotype was observed many times. The gene calls are TRBV20-1 and TRBJ1-2, with a possible D match to TRBD1 (6 bases). CDR1 and CDR2 (germline): DFQATT, SNEGSKA (reference sequence). The V end lost 6 bases, the J end lost 8 bases, and 19 bases lay between the germline ends. CDR3 size: 13 residues. The CDR3 spells CSAGRGHSDGYTF. CDR3 nucleotide sequence: TGCAGTGCCGGGCGGGGGCACTCTGACGGCTACACCTTC.

This clonotype was seen at least ten times. The gene calls are TRBV3-1 and TRBJ2-1; 11 nucleotides agree with TRBD2. The V gene end was trimmed by 2 bases and the J gene end by 3 bases; junction bases not matched to a gene: 3. This CDR3 has 16 amino acids. The germline CDR1 and CDR2 sequences are LGHDT and YNNKEL (reference sequence). CDR3 region: CASSQKGLAVYNEQFF. CDR3 nucleotides: TGTGCCAGCAGCCAAAAGGGACTAGCGGTCTACAATGAGCAGTTCTTC.

At least ten counts were recorded for this clonotype. V gene TRBV5-1 combines with J gene TRBJ2-7; D not resolved. The CDR3 has 15 residues. V gave up 4 bases and J gave up 0 bases, with 14 bases separating them. Germline V lookup: CDR1 SGHRS, CDR2 YFSETQ. The CDR3 protein is CASSASGLRSYEQYF. The CDR3 DNA is TGCGCCAGCAGCGCCTCTGGTCTCCGCTCCTACGAGCAGTACTTC.

In its sample, this clonotype was seen many times. The chain employs TRBV28 and TRBJ1-1, with a tentative D call TRBD1 (5 bases). The CDR3 loop spans 13 amino acids. Per the germline V gene, CDR1 is MDHEN and CDR2 is SYDVKM. V shed 5 bases and J shed 3 bases, with 10 bases lying between them. This CDR3 reads CASSGWDDTEAFF. The CDR3 region has the DNA TGTGCCAGCAGTGGCTGGGACGACACTGAAGCTTTCTTT.

This clonotype was picked up many times. This chain links TRBV18 with TRBJ1-2, with 10 bases fitting TRBD1. The germline V gene has CDR1 KGHSH and CDR2 LQKENI. The CDR3 extends over 15 amino acids. With V trimmed by 3 bases and J by 4 bases, 5 bases remained unmatched. The CDR3 region is CASSPAGQGGYGYTF. Here the CDR3 DNA reads TGTGCCAGCTCACCGGCCGGACAGGGGGGCTATGGCTACACCTTC.

At least ten counts were recorded for this clonotype. The V and J genes are TRBV29-1 and TRBJ2-5; 8 positions match TRBD1. The CDR3 length is 14 residues. Germline V gene data show CDR1 as SQVTM and CDR2 as ANQGSEA. J lost 0 bases, V lost 5 bases, and 5 bases had no gene match. This chain's CDR3 is CSVPSTGDQETQYF. CDR3 DNA sequence: TGCAGCGTTCCCTCGACAGGGGACCAAGAGACCCAGTACTTC.